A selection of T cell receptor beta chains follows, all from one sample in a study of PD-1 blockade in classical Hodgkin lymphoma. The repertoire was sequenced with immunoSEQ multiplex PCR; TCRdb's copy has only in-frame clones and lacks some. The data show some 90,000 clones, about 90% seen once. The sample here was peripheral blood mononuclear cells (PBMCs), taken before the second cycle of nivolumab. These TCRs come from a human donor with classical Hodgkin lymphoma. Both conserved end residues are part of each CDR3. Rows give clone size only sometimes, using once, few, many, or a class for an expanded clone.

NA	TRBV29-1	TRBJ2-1	CSVGGFNGEQFF
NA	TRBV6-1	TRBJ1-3	CASTFTGRDTIYF
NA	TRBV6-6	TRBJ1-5	CASSYRLISNQPQHF
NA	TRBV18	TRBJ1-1	CASSRFQGDEAFF
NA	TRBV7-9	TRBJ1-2	CASSLAAAGGSPYTF
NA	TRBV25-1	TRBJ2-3	CASSEFGQGPADTQYF
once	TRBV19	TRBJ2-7	CASSIGGGSYEQYF
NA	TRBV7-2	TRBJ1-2	CASSRTGGTSYGYTF
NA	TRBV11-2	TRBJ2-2	CASSLRWQGAYTGELFF
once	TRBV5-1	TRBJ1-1	CASSFRWSRRTGENTEAFF
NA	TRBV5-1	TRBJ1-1	CASSLDKNTEAFF
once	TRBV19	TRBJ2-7	CASSIGRGTYEQYF
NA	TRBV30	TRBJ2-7	CAWSVGQGLVWGVAGVIYEQYF
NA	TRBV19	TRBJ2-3	CASSVGLAVGDTQYF
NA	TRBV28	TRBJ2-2	CASSLSTGFGGYTGELFF
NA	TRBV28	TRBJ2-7	CASCSVNRQTLSYEQYF
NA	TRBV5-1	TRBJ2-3	CASSVSWGSPTDTQYF
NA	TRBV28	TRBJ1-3	CASSAPRDLGNTIYF
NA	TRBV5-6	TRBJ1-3	CASSFAGGSSGNTIYF
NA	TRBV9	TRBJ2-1	CASTPRGGLNYNEQFF
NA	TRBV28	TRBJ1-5	CASSRPDGNQPQHF
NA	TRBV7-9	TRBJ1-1	CASSFAGTVRNTEAFF
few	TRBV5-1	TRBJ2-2	CASSGRELFF
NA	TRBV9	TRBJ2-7	CASSAAPGAYEQYF
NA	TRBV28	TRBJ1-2	CASSFQGRSGYTF
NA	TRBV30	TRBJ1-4	CAWSMGQGDEKLFF
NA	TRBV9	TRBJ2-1	CASSVEWDRVYNEQFF
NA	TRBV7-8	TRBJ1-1	CASSLGFRGGTEAFF
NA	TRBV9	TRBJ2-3	CASSVDPAGLVADTQYF
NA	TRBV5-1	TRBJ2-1	CASSFDGSSNEQFF
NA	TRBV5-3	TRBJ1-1	CASPATEAFF
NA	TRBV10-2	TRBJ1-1	CASSGTERLNTEAFF
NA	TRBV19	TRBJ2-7	CASSIPGQGNYEQYF
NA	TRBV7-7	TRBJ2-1	CASSPGGQWRDNEQFF
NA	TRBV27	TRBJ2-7	CASSSLTSGTYEQYF
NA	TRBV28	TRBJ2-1	CASSIAGESYNEQFF
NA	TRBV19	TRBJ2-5	CASSNLAGVKETQYF
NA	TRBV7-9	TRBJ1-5	CASSSGTGDSNQPQHF
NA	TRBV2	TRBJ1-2	CASSELPGTDDSNYGYTF
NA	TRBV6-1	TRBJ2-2	CASSGRTGLGELFF
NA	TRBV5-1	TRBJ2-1	CASSVGTSVNNEQFF
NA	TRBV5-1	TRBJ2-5	CASSFAGGETQYF
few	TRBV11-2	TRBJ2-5	CASSLQGFETQYF
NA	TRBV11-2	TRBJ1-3	CASSLASGASSGNTIYF
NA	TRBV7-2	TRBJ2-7	CASSPGQGREQYF
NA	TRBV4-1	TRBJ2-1	CASSQRTSGSDEQFF
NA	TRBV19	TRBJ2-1	CASSFLTTRGNEQFF
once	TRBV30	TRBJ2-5	CAWSGGLALHQETQYF
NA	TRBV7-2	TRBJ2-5	CASTSRYRVGETQYF
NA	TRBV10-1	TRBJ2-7	CASSEVRFGEQYF
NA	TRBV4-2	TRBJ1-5	CASSQVSRGDNQPQHF
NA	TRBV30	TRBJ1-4	CAFLRDRLSTNEKLFF
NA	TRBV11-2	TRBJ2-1	CASSNLAGEIRNEQFF
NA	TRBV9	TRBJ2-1	CASSSYFTGGNEQFF
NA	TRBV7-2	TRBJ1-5	CASSLGVRGNQPQHF
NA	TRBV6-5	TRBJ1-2	CASSYHLLTGPYGYTF
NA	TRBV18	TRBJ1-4	CASSGGGRGEKLFF